This T cell receptor beta chain was documented in a study of human CD8 memory T cell subsets. General study results and limits: The beta chain was the only T cell receptor chain that the study sequenced. Chao1 estimates hinted that stem-like memory T cells outstripped precursor exhausted T cells in diversity.

Among CD8+ T cells, the stem-like memory population (TSTEM) was CCR7+ PD-1- TIGIT-. CD8+ T cells were isolated by negative magnetic selection. This clonotype is medium-sized by frequency. Antigen: not known. UMI-labeled 5' RACE was used to make TCR beta libraries. TCRdb reprocessed the 5' RACE reads and keeps a single row for each CDR3 protein, giving no DNA. The table lists approximately 11,000 distinct CDR3 sequences, with 15% in the top ten. The CDR3 is 14 residues long. Germline lookup yields CDR1 WSHSY and CDR2 SAAADI. Input material: CD8+ stem-like memory T cells (TSCM and TCM) sorted from PBMCs. Subset reported: stem-like memory CD8 T cells (TSTEM), CCR7+ PD-1- TIGIT-. The receptor was isolated from a human donor in good health. V usage is TRBV10-2 and J usage is TRBJ2-3. The CDR3: CASSESANTDTQYF.